This T cell receptor beta chain appears in the sequencing data of a study of T cell repertoires in cytomegalovirus infection. Across the whole study: Public TCR beta signatures marked donors with CMV infection and the matching HLA.

The length of the CDR3 is 15 residues. V dropped 0 bases and J dropped 2 bases, with 10 bases sitting between them. This clonotype was detected ten times or more. Its antigen is as yet unknown. TCRdb used MiXCR to reprocess the reads, holding one entry per CDR3 protein. The data contain approximately 500,000 distinct CDR3 sequences, about 11% of them singletons. Study-wide findings and caveats: The study identified carriers of CMV plus the relevant HLA from cumulative public TCR beta family frequency.

The receptor comes from a human donor in good health (CMV status not recorded). Some clones in this sample may be carry-over from other donors' samples. The specimen sequenced was PBMCs. This chain joins TRBV12-3 or TRBV12-4 and TRBJ2-5; unclear D gene. In nucleotides, the CDR3 is TGTGCCAGCAGTTTAGCGCGAGCTCTTCAAGAGACCCAGTACTTC. This sequence encodes CASSLARALQETQYF.